This passage covers 21 T cell receptor beta chains from one sample sequenced in a study of T cell changes during pregnancy in multiple sclerosis. TCRdb keeps only in-frame clones here, not all; method: immunoSEQ multiplex PCR. The data show around 83,000 clones, with 75% to 95% seen just once and about 0.52% held by the top ten. The source material was CD4+ T cells from peripheral blood mononuclear cells, sampled in the second trimester of pregnancy. Source of these receptors: a female donor with multiple sclerosis, enrolled in a pregnancy study.

J is TRBJ2-7 and V is TRBV7-8; possible D gene TRBD2, 6 bases. Germline CDR1 SGHVS, CDR2 FQNEAQ. With 1 base removed from V and 0 bases from J, the gap between germline ends came to 13 bases. This CDR3 is built from 16 residues. CDR3 nucleotide sequence: TGTGCCAGCAGCTTAGTTGGGGCGGGGCGCTCCTACGAGCAGTACTTC. Translating gives CASSLVGAGRSYEQYF.

The chain couples TRBV18 to TRBJ1-1, with 7 bases aligning to TRBD1. CDR1 is KGHSH, CDR2 LQKENI, per germline. This CDR3 is built from 15 residues. The V segment lost 0 bases and the J segment 3 bases; nucleotides outside the gene matches: 4. CDR3 DNA sequence: TGTGCCAGCTCACCACCGGGACAGATGGACACTGAAGCTTTCTTT. Its protein is CASSPPGQMDTEAFF.

The V and J genes are TRBV5-8 and TRBJ2-7; TRBD2 is a possible D gene (6 bases). Trimming cost V 1 base and J 5 bases, with 10 bases left between them. The CDR3 covers 13 residues. Germline CDR1 reads SGHTS; CDR2 reads YDEGEE. The CDR3 sequence: CASSLFGGNEQYF. As DNA, the CDR3 is TGTGCCAGCAGCTTGTTTGGAGGGAACGAGCAGTACTTC.

The chain is built from TRBV5-1 and TRBJ2-2; a possible D gene is TRBD2 (6 bases). The germline V gene has CDR1 SGHRS and CDR2 YFSETQ. This CDR3 contains 15 residues. V lost 4 bases to trimming and J lost 8 bases, with 18 bases between them. The CDR3 sequence: CASSLPGTVGGELFF. The CDR3 bases are TGCGCCAGCAGCCTACCCGGGACTGTCGGAGGGGAGCTGTTTTTT. Full variable domain (remainder filled in from reference TRBV5-1 and TRBJ2-2): KAGVTQTPRYLIKTRGQQVTLSCSPISGHRSVSWYQQTPGQGLQFLFEYFSETQRNKGNFPGRFSGRQFSNSRSEMNVSTLELGDSALYLCASSLPGTVGGELFFGEGSRLTVL.

V usage is TRBV29-1 and J usage is TRBJ1-1, with a possible D match to TRBD1 (6 bases). V lost 1 base and J 1 base, leaving 10 bases between the germline ends. Germline V CDR1 and CDR2: SQVTM, ANQGSEA. The CDR3 covers 14 residues. CDR3 coding DNA: TGCAGCGTTGAAGCTTGGACAGAGAACACTGAAGCTTTCTTT. This codes for CSVEAWTENTEAFF.

The genes are TRBV11-2 and TRBJ1-3; D gene uncertain. The CDR3 runs to 11 residues. Trimming cost V 5 bases and J 5 bases, with 4 bases left between them. The germline gives CDR1 SGHAT, CDR2 FQNNGV. The CDR3 reads CASSPRNTIYF. The CDR3 nucleotides are TGTGCCAGCAGCCCCAGAAACACCATATATTTT.

The chain links TRBV5-1 to TRBJ2-7, with 7 positions matching TRBD1. V trimming: 3 bases; J trimming: 4 bases; junction bases outside the gene matches: 1. Germline values: CDR1 SGHRS, CDR2 YFSETQ. The CDR3 length is 12 residues. In DNA, the CDR3 is TGCGCCAGCAGCTCACAGGGGTACGAGCAGTACTTC. It encodes CASSSQGYEQYF. The variable domain in full, with the rest retrieved from reference TRBV5-1 and TRBJ2-7, is KAGVTQTPRYLIKTRGQQVTLSCSPISGHRSVSWYQQTPGQGLQFLFEYFSETQRNKGNFPGRFSGRQFSNSRSEMNVSTLELGDSALYLCASSSQGYEQYFGPGTRLTVT.

V is TRBV7-2 and J is TRBJ1-2, with D perhaps matching TRBD1 (6 bases). Germline values: CDR1 SGHTA, CDR2 FQGNSA. V lost 1 base and J 8 bases, leaving 8 bases between the germline ends. The CDR3 is 12 residues long. CDR3 amino acids: CASSLGRGGYTF. Written as DNA, the CDR3 is TGTGCCAGCAGCTTAGGCAGGGGCGGCTACACCTTC.

The chain combines TRBV5-4 with TRBJ2-2; 8 bases agree with TRBD2. Germline V gene data show CDR1 as SGHNT and CDR2 as YYREEE (reference sequence). V shed 1 base, J shed 4 bases, and the junction held 9 bases outside the gene matches. This CDR3 spans 17 amino acids. This CDR3 reads CASSLRSTSGRTGELFF. The CDR3 region has the DNA TGTGCCAGCAGCTTGAGGAGCACTAGCGGACGCACCGGGGAGCTGTTTTTT.

J is TRBJ2-1 and V is TRBV5-4; 7 positions agree with TRBD2. This CDR3 has 15 amino acids. The germline CDR1 and CDR2 sequences are SGHNT and YYREEE (reference sequence). V dropped 0 bases and J dropped 4; count of bases not matched to a gene: 4. CDR3 DNA: TGTGCCAGCAGCTTGGGTGGCGGGGGATACAATGAGCAGTTCTTC. Translation: CASSLGGGGYNEQFF.

The chain combines TRBV7-2 with TRBJ2-1, with 8 bases matching TRBD2. Germline CDR1 is SGHTA and CDR2 is FQGNSA. The V segment lost 2 bases and the J segment 8 bases; nucleotides outside the gene matches: 17. The CDR3 contains 18 residues. CDR3 protein: CASSLWGSRQRELDEQFF. CDR3 in DNA: TGTGCCAGCAGCTTATGGGGATCACGGCAGCGGGAGCTCGATGAGCAGTTCTTC.

This clone came up once. The junction departs from germline at one end; a sequencing error may be responsible. The rearrangement links TRBV28 to TRBJ1-5; no reliable D call. The germline gives CDR1 MDHEN, CDR2 SYDVKM. CDR3 length: 13 residues. The CDR3 loop reads CASTRQRNQPQHF. CDR3 DNA: TGTGCGAGCACGAGGCAGCGCAATCAGCCCCAGCATTTT.

The rearrangement links TRBV2 to TRBJ2-5, with TRBD1 matching over 10 bases. This CDR3 has 15 amino acids. Trimming took 6 bases from V and 5 from J; bases not matched to a gene: 9. Germline CDR1 and CDR2: SNHLY and FYNNEI. The CDR3 reads CASRRDRGVMETQYF. Here the CDR3 DNA reads TGTGCCAGCAGGAGGGACAGGGGCGTGATGGAGACCCAGTACTTC. Combining the CDR3 with reference TRBV2 and TRBJ2-5 gives the whole variable domain EPEVTQTPSHQVTQMGQEVILRCVPISNHLYFYWYRQILGQKVEFLVSFYNNEISEKSEIFDDQFSVERPDGSNFTLKIRSTKLEDSAMYFCASRRDRGVMETQYFGPGTRLLVL.

The chain has TRBV27 and TRBJ2-6; D gene unclear. Germline CDR1 reads MNHEY; CDR2 reads SMNVEV (reference sequence). The V gene lost 3 bases and the J gene lost 0 bases, with 3 bases spanning the gap. The CDR3 is made up of 14 amino acids. The CDR3 loop reads CASSLASGANVLTF. The CDR3 DNA is TGTGCCAGCAGTTTGGCCTCTGGGGCCAACGTCCTGACTTTC.

This sequence joins TRBV11-2 and TRBJ1-1; 8 bases are a match to TRBD1. This CDR3 contains 18 residues. J lost 2 bases, V lost 2 bases, and 13 bases had no gene match. Germline V gene sequence: CDR1 SGHAT, CDR2 FQNNGV. CDR3 nucleotide sequence: TGTGCCAGCAGCTTACATCCTAGCCCCTCAGGGGGCAACACTGAAGCTTTCTTT. It translates to CASSLHPSPSGGNTEAFF.

About this clone itself: At one end the junction does not follow the germline gene, possibly because of a read error. V and J are TRBV6-5 and TRBJ2-1; possibly TRBD2 for D (6 bases). The CDR3 runs 14 residues. The germline V gene has CDR1 MNHEY and CDR2 SVGAGI. CDR3 residues: CASKGLASSNEQFF. In DNA, the CDR3 is TGTGCCAGCAAAGGGCTAGCGTCCTCCAATGAGCAGTTCTTC.

V gene TRBV7-2 combines with J gene TRBJ2-5, with 7 bases fitting TRBD2. V shed 4 bases and J 1 base; nucleotides not matched to a gene: 6. Germline V gene data show CDR1 as SGHTA and CDR2 as FQGNSA. The CDR3 spans 15 residues. CDR3 nucleotide sequence: TGTGCCAGCAGCTCCGGGGGGAGGGGCCAAGAGACCCAGTACTTC. Protein: CASSSGGRGQETQYF.

This clone was seen just once. V usage is TRBV7-2 and J usage is TRBJ2-7, with D perhaps matching TRBD2 (5 bases). The CDR3 consists of 14 residues. Germline CDR1 and CDR2: SGHTA and FQGNSA. V lost 4 bases and J lost 4, with 14 bases in between. The CDR3 reads CASSSRLLSYEQYF. In nucleotides, the CDR3 is TGTGCCAGCAGCTCTAGACTACTATCATACGAGCAGTACTTC. Together with reference TRBV7-2 and TRBJ2-7, the CDR3 gives the full variable domain: GAGVSQSPSNKVTEKGKDVELRCDPISGHTALYWYRQSLGQGLEFLIYFQGNSAPDKSGLPSDRFSAERTGGSVSTLTIQRTQQEDSAVYLCASSSRLLSYEQYFGPGTRLTVT.

The V call is TRBV15, the J call TRBJ1-5; D unresolved. Germline CDR1 and CDR2: LNHNV and YYDKDF (reference sequence). This CDR3 has 15 amino acids. V was shortened by 0 bases and J by 5 bases, with 11 bases between the two germline ends. CDR3 nucleotide sequence: TGTGCCACCAGCAGAGATTATCGCCAGGATCAGCCCCAGCATTTT. This translates into CATSRDYRQDQPQHF.

The chain links TRBV7-9 to TRBJ1-3; possible D gene TRBD1, 6 bases. The CDR3 runs 14 residues. Trimming took off 1 base at V and 2 bases at J, with 6 bases between the two ends. CDR1 is SEHNR, CDR2 FQNEAQ, per germline (reference sequence). The CDR3: CASSLGQAGNTIYF. CDR3 nucleotides: TGTGCCAGCAGCTTAGGACAGGCTGGAAACACCATATATTTT.

The chain joins TRBV5-4 to TRBJ2-3; TRBD2 agrees at 11 bases. The CDR3 extends over 16 amino acids. Germline assignment: CDR1 SGHNT and CDR2 YYREEE (reference sequence). The trim removed 4 bases at V and 5 bases at J, leaving 9 bases unmatched. The CDR3 DNA follows: TGTGCCAGCAGCCATATTAGCGGGGGGGCCAAAGATACGCAGTATTTT. Translation: CASSHISGGAKDTQYF.